This TCR beta chain was profiled in a study of monozygotic twins with inflammatory bowel disease. Regarding the study as a whole: Diversity of TCRbeta measured by inverse Simpson was lower in IBD patients than in healthy co-twins.

The CDR3 contains 15 residues. The germline V gene encodes CDR1 SGHTA and CDR2 FQGNSA. Researchers used template switching to add UMIs featuring a 6-nucleotide sample barcode. TCRdb reprocessed the 5' RACE reads and reports one entry per CDR3 protein, with no DNA. In total, the table holds 300,000 to 450,000 distinct CDR3 sequences. The authors isolated total RNA from whole blood without sorting T cells. Note on this clonotype: What it binds is not known.

Sequencing used blood. The rearrangement links TRBV7-2 to TRBJ1-2; lacking DNA, the TRBD1 call made by TCRdb goes unchecked. The TCR sequence derives from a human donor with ulcerative colitis or Crohn's disease, or a healthy co-twin of an affected twin (not recorded which). The CDR3 here is CASSVGGQPLYGYTF.